This TCR beta chain is from a study of T cell responses to AZD1222 COVID-19 vaccine. Germline trimming cut 6 bases from V and 0 bases from J; bases unmatched to any gene: 8. Germline CDR1 SGHTA, CDR2 FQGNSA. The CDR3 is 17 amino acids. Data came from immunoSEQ multiplex PCR; TCRdb stores just in-frame clones and leaves some out. The table lists 150,000 to 200,000 clones, over 85% of them singletons. The V call is TRBV7-2, the J call TRBJ1-4, with TRBD1 identical over 9 bases. This sequence originates from an adult in good health. Sequencing used peripheral blood, obtained on day 0 of AZD1222 vaccination. CDR3 in amino acids: CASSPRQGGTTNEKLFF. CDR3 coding DNA: TGTGCCAGCAGTCCCAGACAGGGGGGGACAACTAATGAAAAACTGTTTTTT.